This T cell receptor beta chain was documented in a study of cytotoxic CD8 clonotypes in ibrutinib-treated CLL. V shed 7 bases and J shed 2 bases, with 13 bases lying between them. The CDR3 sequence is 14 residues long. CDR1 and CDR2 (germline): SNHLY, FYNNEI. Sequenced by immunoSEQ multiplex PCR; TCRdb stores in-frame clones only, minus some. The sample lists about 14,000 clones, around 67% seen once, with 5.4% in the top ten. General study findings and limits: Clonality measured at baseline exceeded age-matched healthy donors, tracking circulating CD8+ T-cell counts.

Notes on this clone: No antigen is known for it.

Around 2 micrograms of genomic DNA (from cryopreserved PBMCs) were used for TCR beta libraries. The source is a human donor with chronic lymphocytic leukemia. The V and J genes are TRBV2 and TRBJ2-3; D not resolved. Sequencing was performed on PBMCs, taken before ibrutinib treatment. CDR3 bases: TGTGCCAGCACACTCGCGCTCCCCACAGATACGCAGTATTTT. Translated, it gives CASTLALPTDTQYF.